Below, 25 T cell receptor beta chains from the same sample are listed, as sequenced in a study of cytomegalovirus exposure and HLA in healthy donors. Primers included in the PCR were 60 Vbeta and 13 Jbeta primers. Assay: immunoSEQ multiplex PCR; the TCRdb copy retains only in-frame clones and omits some. The table shows fewer than 200,000 clones, with 70% to 85% occurring only once. The sequenced sample was PBMCs. These receptors all stem from a human donor in good health.

This clone showed up just once. The chain employs TRBV5-4 and TRBJ1-2; 7 bases line up with TRBD1. With V trimmed by 4 bases and J by 4 bases, 7 bases remained unmatched. Germline V CDR1 and CDR2: SGHNT, YYREEE (reference sequence). CDR3 length: 14 residues. The CDR3 here is CASSPWQGGYGYTF. The CDR3, as DNA: TGTGCCAGCAGCCCTTGGCAGGGGGGCTATGGCTACACCTTC. The variable domain in full, completed from reference TRBV5-4 and TRBJ1-2, reads ETGVTQSPTHLIKTRGQQVTLRCSSQSGHNTVSWYQQALGQGPQFIFQYYREEENGRGNFPPRFSGLQFPNYSSELNVNALELDDSALYLCASSPWQGGYGYTFGSGTRLTVV.

In its sample, this clone was seen a few times. CDR3 protein: CASSQRLAGGRTDTQYF. For the CDR3, the DNA is TGTGCCAGCAGCCAAAGATTAGCGGGGGGACGCACAGATACGCAGTATTTT. The chain uses TRBV4-2 and TRBJ2-3; 10 bases agree with TRBD2. J lost 1 base, V lost 2 bases, and 6 bases had no gene match. The CDR3 consists of 17 residues. CDR1 and CDR2 (germline): LGHNA, YNFKEQ.

The chain is built from TRBV27 and TRBJ2-7, with D perhaps TRBD1 (5 bases). The CDR3 sequence is 13 residues long. V was cut by 2 bases and J by 3 bases, with 8 bases left in between. Germline CDR1 is MNHEY and CDR2 is SMNVEV (reference sequence). CDR3 nucleotide sequence: TGTGCCAGCAGTTTACGACAGAACTACGAGCAGTACTTC. The encoded protein is CASSLRQNYEQYF.

The V and J genes are TRBV7-6 and TRBJ1-2; D may be TRBD1 (6 bases). Germline assignment: CDR1 SGHVS and CDR2 FNYEAQ. V was cut by 1 base and J by 4 bases, with 13 bases left in between. The CDR3 is 15 residues long. The CDR3 sequence is CASSLDSTRGYGYTF. CDR3 nucleotide sequence: TGTGCCAGCAGCTTAGATTCGACCAGGGGCTATGGCTACACCTTC.

The chain recombines TRBV10-1 with TRBJ2-1; the D gene is possibly TRBD2 (6 bases). The CDR3 is made up of 14 amino acids. The V end lost 2 bases, the J end lost 4 bases, and 9 bases lay between the germline ends. CDR1 WNHNN and CDR2 SYGVQD come from the germline V gene (reference sequence). CDR3 amino acids: CASSEGAGYNEQFF. The CDR3 DNA reads TGCGCCAGCAGTGAGGGCGCGGGGTACAATGAGCAGTTCTTC.

The chain links TRBV6-5 to TRBJ2-7; TRBD1 aligns across 12 bases. Trimming removed 6 bases from V and 4 bases from J; junction bases left unmatched: 4. Germline lookup yields CDR1 MNHEY and CDR2 SVGAGI. The CDR3 totals 14 residues. The CDR3 spells CASSLGQGAYEQYF. DNA for the CDR3: TGTGCCAGCAGCCTGGGACAGGGGGCTTACGAGCAGTACTTC.

The chain combines TRBV11-3 with TRBJ1-1; 7 nucleotides agree with TRBD1. There are 14 residues in the CDR3. J was trimmed by 7 bases and V by 2 bases; bases with no gene match: 7. The germline CDR1 and CDR2 sequences are SGHNT and YENEEA. The CDR3 sequence is CASSLQGVGGEAFF. The CDR3 nucleotides are TGTGCCAGCAGCTTACAGGGGGTAGGAGGTGAAGCTTTCTTT.

This sequence joins TRBV7-9 and TRBJ2-1; 9 bases agree with TRBD1. Germline V CDR1 and CDR2: SEHNR, FQNEAQ (reference sequence). Trimming at V came to 4 bases and at J to 7 bases, leaving 17 bases not matched to a gene. This CDR3 spans 18 amino acids. Here the CDR3 reads CASSSYSGTGTFKNEQFF. CDR3 nucleotides: TGTGCCAGCAGCTCGTACTCCGGGACAGGGACATTTAAAAATGAGCAGTTCTTC.

The V and J genes are TRBV7-2 and TRBJ1-4; tentatively, D is TRBD1 (6 bases). This CDR3 spans 13 amino acids. Per the germline V gene, CDR1 is SGHTA and CDR2 is FQGNSA. V was trimmed by 3 bases and J by 7 bases, leaving 9 bases between them. In DNA, the CDR3 is TGTGCCAGCAGCTTCCACAGGGCTGAAAAACTGTTTTTT. Encoded protein: CASSFHRAEKLFF.

This clone was seen once. This chain connects TRBV27 to TRBJ1-3; a possible D gene is TRBD1 (6 bases). V was pared by 6 bases and J by 2 bases, with 14 bases between. CDR1 is MNHEY, CDR2 SMNVEV, per germline (reference sequence). The CDR3 totals 15 residues. Here the CDR3 DNA reads TGTGCCAGCAGCTCACAGGGTTTTGCTGGAAACACCATATATTTT. Its protein product is CASSSQGFAGNTIYF.

The J gene is TRBJ2-3, the V gene TRBV6-4, with TRBD2 identical over 11 bases. CDR1 and CDR2 (germline): MRHNA, SNTAGT. This CDR3 region has 17 residues. V shed 0 bases and J 2 bases; nucleotides not matched to a gene: 4. The CDR3 region is CASSDSSGGAYTDTQYF. CDR3 sequence (DNA): TGTGCCAGCAGTGACTCTAGCGGGGGGGCCTACACAGATACGCAGTATTTT.

V usage is TRBV4-3 and J usage is TRBJ2-7, with TRBD1 as a possible D gene (6 bases). This CDR3 region has 14 residues. Trimming stripped 0 bases from V and 3 bases from J, with 9 bases between. Germline-derived CDR1 and CDR2 are LGHNA and YSLEER. The CDR3 DNA reads TGCGCCAGCAGCCAAGAGGGGGACAACTACGAGCAGTACTTC. This translates into CASSQEGDNYEQYF.

This sequence joins TRBV27 and TRBJ2-7, with TRBD2 identical over 12 bases. The germline CDR1 and CDR2 sequences are MNHEY and SMNVEV (reference sequence). V dropped 6 bases and J dropped 7; count of bases not matched to a gene: 16. The CDR3 is 17 amino acids. The CDR3 spells CASRARPSGGESGEQYF. CDR3 in DNA: TGTGCCAGCAGGGCCAGACCTAGCGGGGGGGAATCAGGGGAGCAGTACTTC.

The chain combines TRBV10-1 with TRBJ1-1; D possibly corresponds to TRBD1 (5 bases). Germline V CDR1 and CDR2: WNHNN, SYGVQD (reference sequence). The V end was cut by 0 bases, the J end by 11 bases, with 16 bases between. CDR3 length: 14 amino acids. Here the CDR3 reads CASSESLPTAPAFF. The CDR3 coding sequence is TGCGCCAGCAGTGAGTCTCTACCGACAGCCCCGGCTTTCTTT.

This clone has just a few counts. J is TRBJ2-7 and V is TRBV11-2; tentatively, D is TRBD1 (6 bases). Germline CDR1 and CDR2: SGHAT and FQNNGV. CDR3 size: 14 residues. V lost 0 bases and J lost 2, with 8 bases in between. CDR3 DNA sequence: TGTGCCAGCAGCTTAGAGGACAGAGCCTACGAGCAGTACTTC. Its translation: CASSLEDRAYEQYF.

V is TRBV5-1 and J is TRBJ2-1; weak D call: TRBD1 (5 bases). CDR3 length: 15 residues. The V end lost 0 bases, the J end lost 2 bases, and 9 bases lay between the germline ends. Germline V gene data show CDR1 as SGHRS and CDR2 as YFSETQ. The CDR3 here is CASSLGGEAYNEQFF. The CDR3, as DNA: TGCGCCAGCAGCTTGGGGGGCGAAGCCTACAATGAGCAGTTCTTC.

The rearrangement links TRBV9 to TRBJ1-2, with 10 bases aligning to TRBD1. This CDR3 spans 15 amino acids. The J segment lost 8 bases and the V segment lost 3 bases, leaving 10 bases of the junction unmatched. Germline loops: CDR1 SGDLS, CDR2 YYNGEE. The DNA for the CDR3 is TGTGCCAGCAGCGGACAGACCGGACAGGGGGTGGGCTACACCTTC. Protein product: CASSGQTGQGVGYTF.

The chain employs TRBV18 and TRBJ2-3; unclear D gene. CDR1 and CDR2 (germline): KGHSH, LQKENI. CDR3 size: 13 residues. Trimming cost V 8 bases and J 1 base, with 10 bases left between them. This CDR3 reads CASNQVGTDTQYF. In DNA, the CDR3 is TGTGCCAGCAACCAGGTGGGCACAGATACGCAGTATTTT.

The V call is TRBV7-2, the J call TRBJ1-2; 8 nucleotides match TRBD1. Germline V gene sequence: CDR1 SGHTA, CDR2 FQGNSA. The V segment lost 3 bases and the J segment 0 bases; nucleotides outside the gene matches: 6. This CDR3 is 16 amino acids long. CDR3 sequence: CASSLVTGEANYGYTF. As DNA, the CDR3 is TGTGCCAGCAGCTTGGTGACAGGGGAAGCTAACTATGGCTACACCTTC.

This chain connects TRBV9 to TRBJ1-1, with TRBD1 as a possible D gene (6 bases). The germline V and J ends were trimmed by 3 bases and 8 bases, with 20 bases remaining between them. The V gene's germline CDR1 is SGDLS and CDR2 YYNGEE. CDR3 length: 15 amino acids. CDR3 DNA sequence: TGTGCCAGCAGCGAGGGTTACAGGGTTTACTCCGAAGCTTTCTTT. The encoded protein is CASSEGYRVYSEAFF.

This chain joins TRBV7-2 and TRBJ2-5; 7 bases match TRBD2. V was clipped by 1 base and J by 4 bases; unmatched bases: 9. The CDR3 is made up of 16 amino acids. CDR1 and CDR2 from the germline V gene are SGHTA and FQGNSA. This CDR3 reads CASSLVGGGYGETQYF. The CDR3, as DNA: TGTGCCAGCAGCTTAGTTGGCGGGGGATATGGAGAGACCCAGTACTTC.

The J gene is TRBJ2-7, the V gene TRBV5-5; 10 bases map to TRBD2. The CDR3 has 17 amino acids. V shed 0 bases and J 0 bases; nucleotides not matched to a gene: 6. The germline V gene has CDR1 SGHKS and CDR2 YYEKEE (reference sequence). The CDR3 here is CASSLAFTSGASYEQYF. The CDR3 DNA is TGTGCCAGCAGCTTGGCCTTCACTAGCGGGGCCTCCTACGAGCAGTACTTC.

The J gene is TRBJ2-1, the V gene TRBV30; D gene ambiguous. Germline-derived CDR1 and CDR2 are GTSNPN and SVGIG (reference sequence). CDR3 length: 13 residues. Trimming left V 0 bases short and J 9 bases short, with 12 bases between. CDR3 in amino acids: CAWSVFEAGEQFF. The CDR3 DNA reads as TGTGCCTGGAGTGTATTTGAAGCCGGTGAGCAGTTCTTC. The full variable domain, in which reference TRBV30 and TRBJ2-1 provide the parts outside the CDR3, is SQTIHQWPATLVQPVGSPLSLECTVEGTSNPNLYWYRQAAGRGLQLLFYSVGIGQISSEVPQNLSASRPQDRQFILSSKKLLLSDSGFYLCAWSVFEAGEQFFGPGTRLTVL.

The chain links TRBV5-1 to TRBJ2-2, with a tentative D call TRBD1 (6 bases). This CDR3 is 15 amino acids long. The V gene's germline CDR1 is SGHRS and CDR2 YFSETQ. V was shortened by 4 bases and J by 0 bases, with 10 bases between the two germline ends. CDR3 sequence reads: CASSAGATNTGELFF. For the CDR3, the DNA is TGCGCCAGCAGCGCAGGGGCTACGAACACCGGGGAGCTGTTTTTT.

The chain carries TRBV27 and TRBJ2-7, with D hard to call. V shed 6 bases and J shed 1 base, with 19 bases lying between them. The CDR3 contains 16 residues. Germline V gives CDR1 MNHEY, CDR2 SMNVEV (reference sequence). CDR3 sequence: CASSLLSAVGSYEQYF. The CDR3 DNA reads as TGTGCCAGCAGCCTCCTTTCAGCTGTCGGGTCCTACGAGCAGTACTTC.